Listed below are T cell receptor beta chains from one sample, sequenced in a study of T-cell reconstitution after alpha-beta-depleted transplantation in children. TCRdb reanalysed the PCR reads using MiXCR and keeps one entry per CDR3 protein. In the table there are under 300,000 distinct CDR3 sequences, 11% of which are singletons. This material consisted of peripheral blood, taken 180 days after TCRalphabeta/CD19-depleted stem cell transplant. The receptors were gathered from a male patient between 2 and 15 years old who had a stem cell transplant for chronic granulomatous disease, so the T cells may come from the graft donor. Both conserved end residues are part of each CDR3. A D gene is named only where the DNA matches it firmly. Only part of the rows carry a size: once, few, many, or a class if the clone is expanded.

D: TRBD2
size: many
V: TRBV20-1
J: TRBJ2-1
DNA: TGCAGTGCCCGGACTAGCGGGACTCCCTACAATGAGCAGTTCTTC
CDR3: CSARTSGTPYNEQFF

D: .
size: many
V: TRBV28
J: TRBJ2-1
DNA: TGTGCCAGCAGTATTCGGGGCGATGAGCAGTTCTTC
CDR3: CASSIRGDEQFF

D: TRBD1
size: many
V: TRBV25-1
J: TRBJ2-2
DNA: TGTGCCAGCAGTGAACGACAGGGGGCCTACCCCGGGGAGCTGTTTTTT
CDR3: CASSERQGAYPGELFF

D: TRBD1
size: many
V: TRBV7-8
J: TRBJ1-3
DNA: TGTGCCAGCAGCGTCGACAGGGGGCCTGGAAACACCATATATTTT
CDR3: CASSVDRGPGNTIYF

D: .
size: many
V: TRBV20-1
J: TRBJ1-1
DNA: TGCAGTGCTAGAGATCCGCGGGCACAGGGGAACACTGAAGCTTTCTTT
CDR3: CSARDPRAQGNTEAFF

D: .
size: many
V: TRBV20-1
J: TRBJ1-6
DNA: TGCAGTGCTCAGCTGGGGGGGCGGAATTCACCCCTCCACTTT
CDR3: CSAQLGGRNSPLHF

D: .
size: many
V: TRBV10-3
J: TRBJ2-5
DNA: TGTGCCATCAGCGCCGGCCAAGAGACCCAGTACTTC
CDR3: CAISAGQETQYF

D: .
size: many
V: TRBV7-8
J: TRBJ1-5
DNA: TGTGCCAGCAGCCCAGTGGGCAACAATCAGCCCCAGCATTTT
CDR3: CASSPVGNNQPQHF

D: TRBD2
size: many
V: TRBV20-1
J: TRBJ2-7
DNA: TGCAGTGCCGCGCCCGGACTAGCCCCGGGCTACGAGCAGTACTTC
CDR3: CSAAPGLAPGYEQYF

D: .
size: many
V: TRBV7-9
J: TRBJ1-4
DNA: TGTGCCAGCAGCGCCCCCGGATCAGGGGAAAAACTGTTTTTT
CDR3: CASSAPGSGEKLFF

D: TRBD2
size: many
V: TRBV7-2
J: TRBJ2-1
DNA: TGTGCCAGCAGCAGACAACCGGGACTAGCTGTTAATGAGCAGTTCTTC
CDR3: CASSRQPGLAVNEQFF

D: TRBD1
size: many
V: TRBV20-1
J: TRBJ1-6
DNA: TGCAGTGCTAGATTGGACAGGGCCTCACCCCTCCACTTT
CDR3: CSARLDRASPLHF

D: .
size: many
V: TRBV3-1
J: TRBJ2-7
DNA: TGTGCCAGCAGCCAAGATCGGAACTACGAGCAGTACTTC
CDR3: CASSQDRNYEQYF

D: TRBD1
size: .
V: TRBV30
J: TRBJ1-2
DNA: TGTGCCTGGAGTGCCCGAGGGGGCCTTCTCTATGGCTACACCTTC
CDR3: CAWSARGGLLYGYTF

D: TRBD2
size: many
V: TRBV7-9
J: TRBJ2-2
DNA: TGTGCCAGTAGACTAGCGGGAAGTACCGGGGAGCTGTTTTTT
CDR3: CASRLAGSTGELFF

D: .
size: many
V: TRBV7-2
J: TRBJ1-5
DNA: TGTGCCAGCAGCCGTAGCAATCAGCCCCAGCATTTT
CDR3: CASSRSNQPQHF

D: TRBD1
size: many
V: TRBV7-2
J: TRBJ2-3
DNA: TGTGCCAGCAGCCCGACCTGGACAGGGCACAGCACAGATACGCAGTATTTT
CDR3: CASSPTWTGHSTDTQYF

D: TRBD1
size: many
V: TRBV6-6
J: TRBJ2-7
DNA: TGTGCCAGCAGGGGACAGGGGGGCTACGAGCAGTACTTC
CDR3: CASRGQGGYEQYF

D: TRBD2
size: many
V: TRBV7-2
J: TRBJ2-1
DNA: TGTGCCAGCAGCTCAGCACTAGCGTATGAGCAGTTCTTC
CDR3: CASSSALAYEQFF

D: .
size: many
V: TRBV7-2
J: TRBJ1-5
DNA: TGTGCCAGCAGTCCCGGGAATAGCAATCAGCCCCAGCATTTT
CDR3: CASSPGNSNQPQHF

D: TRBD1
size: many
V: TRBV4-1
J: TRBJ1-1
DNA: TGCGCCAGCAGCAAGTATCTCAGGGGGGGGAACACTGAAGCTTTCTTT
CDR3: CASSKYLRGGNTEAFF

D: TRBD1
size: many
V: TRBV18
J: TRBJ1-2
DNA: TGTGCCAGCTCACCCTCCCTTGGCACCGGGACAGGATTCTATGGCTACACCTTC
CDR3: CASSPSLGTGTGFYGYTF

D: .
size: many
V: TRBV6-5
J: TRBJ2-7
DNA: TGTGCCAGCAGTTACTCGGCCGGACTTTCCGGCTCCTACGAGCAGTACTTC
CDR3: CASSYSAGLSGSYEQYF

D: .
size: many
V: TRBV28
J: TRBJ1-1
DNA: TGTGCCAGCAGTTCGCCAGATATGGGAGCTTTCTTT
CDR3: CASSSPDMGAFF

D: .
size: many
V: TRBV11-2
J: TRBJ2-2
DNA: TGTGCCAGCAGCCCCCCCCCGAAGACCACCCAACCCAACACCGGGGAGCTGTTTTTT
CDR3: CASSPPPKTTQPNTGELFF

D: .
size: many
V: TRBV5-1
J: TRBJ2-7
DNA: TGCGCCAGCAGCTTGGGGGGTATCCGTTACGAGCAGTACTTC
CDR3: CASSLGGIRYEQYF

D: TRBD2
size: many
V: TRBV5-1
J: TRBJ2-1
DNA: TGCGCCAGCAGCTTAGGCGGGAGGCCCCCTAGCTCCTACAATGAGCAGTTCTTC
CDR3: CASSLGGRPPSSYNEQFF

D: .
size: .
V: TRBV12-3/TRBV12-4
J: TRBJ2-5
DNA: TGTGCCAGCAGTCACGGAGGAGGGTGGGAGACCCAGTACTTC
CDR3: CASSHGGGWETQYF

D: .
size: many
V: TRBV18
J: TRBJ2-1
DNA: TGTGCCAGCTCACCCCCAGGGAGCAGGGTTAATGAGCAGTTCTTC
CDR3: CASSPPGSRVNEQFF

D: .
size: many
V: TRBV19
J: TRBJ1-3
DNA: TGTGCCAGTAGTACTTGGGGACGACGCTCTGGAAACACCATATATTTT
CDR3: CASSTWGRRSGNTIYF

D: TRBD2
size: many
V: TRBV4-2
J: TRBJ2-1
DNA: TGTGCCAGCAGCCAAGATTCCCTAGCGGGGGGGTCCTACAATGAGCAGTTCTTC
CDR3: CASSQDSLAGGSYNEQFF

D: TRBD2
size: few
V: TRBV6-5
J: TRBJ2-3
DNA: TGTGCCAGCAGTTACGGGGCGGGAGGCCGGGCAGATACGCAGTATTTT
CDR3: CASSYGAGGRADTQYF

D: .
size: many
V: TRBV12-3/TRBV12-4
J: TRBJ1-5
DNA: TGTGCCAGCAGTCATAGTGGACGGGGCAATCAGCCCCAGCATTTT
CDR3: CASSHSGRGNQPQHF

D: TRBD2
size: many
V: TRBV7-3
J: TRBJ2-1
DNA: TGTGCCAGCAGCTTAATAGCGGGAGTAGTTAGTGAGCAGTTCTTC
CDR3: CASSLIAGVVSEQFF

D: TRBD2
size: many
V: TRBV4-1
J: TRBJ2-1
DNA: TGCGCCAGCAGCCAACCACTTCAGACTAGCGGGGTACATGAGCAGTTCTTC
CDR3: CASSQPLQTSGVHEQFF

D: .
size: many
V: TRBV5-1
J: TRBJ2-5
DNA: TGCGCCAGCAGCAGGGGAGTGCCGGAGACCCAGTACTTC
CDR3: CASSRGVPETQYF

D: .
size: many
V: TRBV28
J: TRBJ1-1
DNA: TGTGCCAGCAGTTTATCGTGGCCGGGAGCTTTCTTT
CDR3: CASSLSWPGAFF

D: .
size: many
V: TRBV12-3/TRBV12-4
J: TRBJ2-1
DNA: TGTGCCAGCAGTTTTTCGGAGGGTCTGGACAATGAGCAGTTCTTC
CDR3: CASSFSEGLDNEQFF

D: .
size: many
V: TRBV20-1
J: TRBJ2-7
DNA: TGCAGTGCACCCTTAAGCGGCCCCACCTACGAGCAGTACTTC
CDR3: CSAPLSGPTYEQYF

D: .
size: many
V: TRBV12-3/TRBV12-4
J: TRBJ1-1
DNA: TGTGCCAGCCGAAATTCAATCGGCAGGAGCAACACTGAAGCTTTCTTT
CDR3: CASRNSIGRSNTEAFF

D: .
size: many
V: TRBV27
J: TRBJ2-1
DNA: TGTGCCAGCAGTTTATTTAGGGGCGATGAGCAGTTCTTC
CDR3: CASSLFRGDEQFF

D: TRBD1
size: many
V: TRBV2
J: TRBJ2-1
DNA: TGTGCCAATGACAGGGTTGGCAATGAGCAGTTCTTC
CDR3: CANDRVGNEQFF

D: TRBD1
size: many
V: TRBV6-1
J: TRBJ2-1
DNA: TGTGCCAGCAGGTTGGGGACAGGGGCTTACAATGAGCAGTTCTTC
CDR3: CASRLGTGAYNEQFF